Below are 8 T cell receptor beta chains sequenced from a single sample in a study of STAT5B mutations in CD4+ large granular lymphocyte leukemia. Sequencing used immunoSEQ multiplex PCR; TCRdb keeps in-frame clones, though not all of them. This sample has about 35,000 clones, with 65% to 70% found just once. Input material: CD4+ T cells from blood buffy coats. The receptors were sampled from a human donor in good health.

This clone has just a few counts. The rearrangement uses TRBV4-1 and TRBJ2-6, with D possibly being TRBD1 (7 bases). V lost 1 base and J 2 bases, leaving 9 bases between the germline ends. This CDR3 is built from 16 residues. CDR1 is MGHRA and CDR2 is YSYEKL in the germline V gene. The CDR3 spells CASSQGRGAGANVLTF. CDR3 DNA sequence: TGCGCCAGCAGCCAAGGCAGGGGGGCTGGGGCCAACGTCCTGACTTTC.

This clone was recorded a few times. This chain uses TRBV25-1 with TRBJ2-7; maybe TRBD1 (6 bases). The CDR3 is 15 amino acids. Per the germline V gene, CDR1 is MGHDK and CDR2 is SYGVNS. The germline V and J ends were trimmed by 3 bases and 3 bases, with 15 bases remaining between them. The CDR3 bases are TGTGCCAGCAGTGACCCACAGGGTGGGAACTACGAGCAGTACTTC. Translated, it gives CASSDPQGGNYEQYF.

The V call is TRBV9, the J call TRBJ1-2; 8 bases map to TRBD1. This CDR3 contains 15 residues. With V trimmed by 0 bases and J by 8 bases, 9 bases remained unmatched. Germline loops: CDR1 SGDLS, CDR2 YYNGEE. The CDR3 DNA reads TGTGCCAGCAGCGTAGGCCCTGCAGGGGGCGGAGGCTACACCTTC. It translates to CASSVGPAGGGGYTF.

V usage is TRBV7-3 and J usage is TRBJ2-6; possible D gene TRBD2, 6 bases. CDR3 length: 15 residues. In germline, CDR1 is SGHTA, CDR2 FQGTGA. V lost 5 bases, J lost 2 bases, and 10 bases lay in between. CDR3 amino acids: CASSPGGPGANVLTF. CDR3 sequence (DNA): TGTGCCAGCAGCCCAGGAGGGCCTGGGGCCAACGTCCTGACTTTC.

This clone came up a few times. The chain links TRBV29-1 to TRBJ2-7, with D possibly matching TRBD2 (5 bases). V lost 5 bases, J lost 1 base, and 6 bases lay in between. The CDR3 spans 11 residues. Germline V gives CDR1 SQVTM, CDR2 ANQGSEA. As DNA, the CDR3 is TGCAGCGTTACGGGGTCCTACGAGCAGTACTTC. It encodes CSVTGSYEQYF.

The chain joins TRBV11-1 to TRBJ2-1, with 8 bases identical to TRBD1. V gave up 5 bases and J gave up 10 bases; unmatched junction bases: 10. Germline-derived CDR1 and CDR2 are SGHAT and FQDESV (reference sequence). This CDR3 has 14 amino acids. The CDR3 here is CASSPNQGAREQFF. CDR3 bases: TGTGCCAGCAGCCCAAATCAGGGGGCTCGAGAGCAGTTCTTC.

This chain joins TRBV9 and TRBJ1-1; D is possibly TRBD1 (5 bases). Germline assignment: CDR1 SGDLS and CDR2 YYNGEE. Deletions cut 5 bases from V and 7 bases from J, with 12 bases between. The CDR3 consists of 12 residues. The CDR3, as DNA: TGTGCCAGCAGGTCGGGACGGAATGAAGCTTTCTTT. Its translation: CASRSGRNEAFF.

The sample holds one count of this clone. V gene TRBV6-1 combines with J gene TRBJ2-7, with D tentatively TRBD1 (6 bases). CDR3 length: 18 residues. Trimming removed 0 bases from V and 2 bases from J, with 20 bases in between. Germline CDR1 reads MNHNS; CDR2 reads SASEGT. Here the CDR3 reads CASSEAGGQLPRPYEQYF. CDR3 DNA sequence: TGTGCCAGCAGTGAAGCTGGAGGACAGCTCCCGCGACCCTACGAGCAGTACTTC.